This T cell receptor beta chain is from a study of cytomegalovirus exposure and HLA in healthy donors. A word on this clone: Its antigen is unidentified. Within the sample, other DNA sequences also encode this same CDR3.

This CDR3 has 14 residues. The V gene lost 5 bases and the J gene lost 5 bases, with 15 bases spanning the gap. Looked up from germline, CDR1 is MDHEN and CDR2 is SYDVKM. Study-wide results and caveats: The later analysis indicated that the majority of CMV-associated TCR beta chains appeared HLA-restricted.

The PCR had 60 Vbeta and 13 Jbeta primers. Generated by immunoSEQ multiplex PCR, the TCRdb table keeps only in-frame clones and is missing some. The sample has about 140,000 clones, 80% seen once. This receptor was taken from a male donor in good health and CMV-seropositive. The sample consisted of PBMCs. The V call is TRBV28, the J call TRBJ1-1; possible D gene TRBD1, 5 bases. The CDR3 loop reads CASSGGVQWTEAFF. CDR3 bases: TGTGCCAGCAGTGGAGGGGTTCAATGGACTGAAGCTTTCTTT.